The present T cell receptor (beta chain) was sequenced within a study of OX40 agonist ivuxolimab in advanced cancers. Overall study: Given to patients was ivuxolimab, an agonistic anti-OX40 (CD134) antibody. A mean age of approximately 64 years, range roughly 23 to 79, was recorded, and over 65% were male. Partial responses occurred in three patients (one hepatocellular carcinoma, two cutaneous melanoma). Study findings and constraints: More expanded clones were found, on average, in CD8+ than in CD4+ T cells.

The repertoire was sequenced with immunoSEQ multiplex PCR; TCRdb's copy has only in-frame clones and lacks some. There are tens of thousands of clones in the sample; around 87% occur only once, and 0.85% to 0.95% lies in the top ten. Comments on this clone: Its target is not known.

CDR3 length: 15 amino acids. CDR1 and CDR2 from the germline V gene are SGHNT and YYREEE (reference sequence). The junction had 9 bases not matched to a gene; V was cut back by 4 bases and J by 4 bases. The gene calls are TRBV5-4 and TRBJ2-3; 7 bases map to TRBD2. The receptor's source is an adult with an advanced solid tumor such as melanoma, head and neck, liver or kidney cancer. Here the sequenced sample was CD4+ or CD8+ T cells sorted from blood, taken in a trial of the OX40 agonist ivuxolimab. This CDR3 is CASSPRGGRPDTQYF. The DNA for the CDR3 is TGTGCCAGCAGCCCCCGCGGGGGAAGGCCAGATACGCAGTATTTT.